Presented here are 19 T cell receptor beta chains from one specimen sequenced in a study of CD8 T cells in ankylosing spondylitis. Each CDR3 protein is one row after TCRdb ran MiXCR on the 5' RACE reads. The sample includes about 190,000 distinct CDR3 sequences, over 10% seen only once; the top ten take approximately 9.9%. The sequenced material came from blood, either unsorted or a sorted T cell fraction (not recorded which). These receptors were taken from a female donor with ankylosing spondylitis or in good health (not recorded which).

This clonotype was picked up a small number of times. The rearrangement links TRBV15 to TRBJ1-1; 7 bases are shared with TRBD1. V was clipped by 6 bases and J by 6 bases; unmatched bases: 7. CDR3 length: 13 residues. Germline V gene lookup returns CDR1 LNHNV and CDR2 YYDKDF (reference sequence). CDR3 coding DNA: TGTGCCACCAGGTCACAGGGGAGGCCTGAAGCTTTCTTT. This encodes CATRSQGRPEAFF. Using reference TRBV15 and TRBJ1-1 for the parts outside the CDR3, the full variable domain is DAMVIQNPRYQVTQFGKPVTLSCSQTLNHNVMYWYQQKSSQAPKLLFHYYDKDFNNEADTPDNFQSRRPNTSFCFLDIRSPGLGDTAMYLCATRSQGRPEAFFGQGTRLTVV.

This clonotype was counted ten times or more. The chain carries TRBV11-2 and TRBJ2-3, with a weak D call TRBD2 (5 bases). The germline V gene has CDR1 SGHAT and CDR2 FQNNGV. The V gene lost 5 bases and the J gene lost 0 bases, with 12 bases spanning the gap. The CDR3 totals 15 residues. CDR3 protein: CASSPGERSTDTQYF. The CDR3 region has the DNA TGTGCCAGCAGCCCCGGCGAGCGGAGCACAGATACGCAGTATTTT.

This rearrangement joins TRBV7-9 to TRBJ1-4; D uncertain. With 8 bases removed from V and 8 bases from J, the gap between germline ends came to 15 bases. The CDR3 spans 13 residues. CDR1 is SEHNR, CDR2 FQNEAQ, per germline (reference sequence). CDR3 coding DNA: TGTGCCAGCGGCTCAGTGACCGGCGAAAAACTGTTTTTT. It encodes CASGSVTGEKLFF.

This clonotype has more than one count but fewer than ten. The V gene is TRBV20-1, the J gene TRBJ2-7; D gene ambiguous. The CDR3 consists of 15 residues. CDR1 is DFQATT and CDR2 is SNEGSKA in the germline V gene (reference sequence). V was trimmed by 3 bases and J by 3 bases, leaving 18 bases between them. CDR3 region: CSASPNVEQIYEQYF. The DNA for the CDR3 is TGCAGTGCTAGTCCCAACGTAGAGCAAATCTACGAGCAGTACTTC.

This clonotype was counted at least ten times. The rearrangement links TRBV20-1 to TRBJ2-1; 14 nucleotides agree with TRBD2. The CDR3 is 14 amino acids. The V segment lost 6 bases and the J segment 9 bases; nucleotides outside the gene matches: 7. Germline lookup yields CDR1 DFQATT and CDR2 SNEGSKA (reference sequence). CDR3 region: CSARGLAGVIEQFF. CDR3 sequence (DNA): TGCAGTGCCCGGGGACTAGCGGGAGTCATTGAGCAGTTCTTC.

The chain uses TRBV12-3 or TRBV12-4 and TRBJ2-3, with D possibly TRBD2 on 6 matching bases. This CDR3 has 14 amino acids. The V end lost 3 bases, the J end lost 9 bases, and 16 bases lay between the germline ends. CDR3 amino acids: CASSLGPTAGTQYF. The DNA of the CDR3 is TGTGCCAGCAGTTTGGGTCCGACGGCGGGGACGCAGTATTTT.

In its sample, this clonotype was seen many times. CDR3 sequence: CSVETGVKTNEQFF. In DNA, the CDR3 is TGCAGCGTCGAGACAGGGGTGAAGACTAATGAGCAGTTCTTC. This rearrangement joins TRBV29-1 to TRBJ2-1; 8 bases line up with TRBD1. V shed 6 bases, J shed 7 bases, and the junction held 11 bases outside the gene matches. The CDR3 totals 14 residues. Germline CDR1 and CDR2: SQVTM and ANQGSEA.

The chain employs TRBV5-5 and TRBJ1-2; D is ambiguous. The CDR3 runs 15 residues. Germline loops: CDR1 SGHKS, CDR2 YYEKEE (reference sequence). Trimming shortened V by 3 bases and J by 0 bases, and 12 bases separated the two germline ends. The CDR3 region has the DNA TGTGCCAGCAGCTCCCAGATGTCAGCTAACTATGGCTACACCTTC. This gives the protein CASSSQMSANYGYTF.

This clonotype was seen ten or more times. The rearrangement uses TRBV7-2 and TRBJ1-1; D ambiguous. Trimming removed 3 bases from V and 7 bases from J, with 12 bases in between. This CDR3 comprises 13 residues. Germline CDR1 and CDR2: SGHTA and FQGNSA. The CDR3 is CASSFTGKGEAFF. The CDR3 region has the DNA TGTGCCAGCAGCTTCACCGGGAAAGGTGAAGCTTTCTTT.

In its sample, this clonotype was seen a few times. This CDR3 is CSGEDFGTYEQYF. The CDR3 nucleotides are TGCAGTGGGGAAGATTTTGGCACCTACGAGCAGTACTTC. J is TRBJ2-7 and V is TRBV20-1; D remains unclear. This CDR3 has 13 residues. Per the germline V gene, CDR1 is DFQATT and CDR2 is SNEGSKA (reference sequence). V shed 7 bases and J shed 2 bases, with 15 bases lying between them.

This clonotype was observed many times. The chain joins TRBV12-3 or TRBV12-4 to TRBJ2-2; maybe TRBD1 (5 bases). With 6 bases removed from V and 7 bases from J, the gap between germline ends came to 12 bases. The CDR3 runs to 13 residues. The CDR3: CASSRQGNGELFF. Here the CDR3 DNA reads TGTGCCAGCAGCCGCCAGGGAAACGGGGAGCTGTTTTTT.

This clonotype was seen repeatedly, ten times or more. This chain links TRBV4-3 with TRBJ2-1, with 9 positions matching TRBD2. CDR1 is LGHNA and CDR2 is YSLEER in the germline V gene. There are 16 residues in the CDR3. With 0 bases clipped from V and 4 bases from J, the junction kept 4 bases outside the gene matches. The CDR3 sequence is CASSQEGAGGYNEQFF. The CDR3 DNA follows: TGCGCCAGCAGCCAAGAGGGAGCGGGAGGATACAATGAGCAGTTCTTC.

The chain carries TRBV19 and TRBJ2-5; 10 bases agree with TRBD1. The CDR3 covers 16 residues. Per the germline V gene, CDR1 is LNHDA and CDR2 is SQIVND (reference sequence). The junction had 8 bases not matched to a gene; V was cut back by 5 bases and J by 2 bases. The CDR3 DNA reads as TGTGCCAGTAGTCCGACCGGACAGGGGGTTCAAGAGACCCAGTACTTC. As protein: CASSPTGQGVQETQYF.

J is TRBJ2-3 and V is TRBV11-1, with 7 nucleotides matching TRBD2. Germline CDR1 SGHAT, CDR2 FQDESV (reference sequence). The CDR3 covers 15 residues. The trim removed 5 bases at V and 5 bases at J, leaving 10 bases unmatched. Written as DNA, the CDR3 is TGTGCCAGCAGCGACCCACGGGGCGGGGGAGATACGCAGTATTTT. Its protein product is CASSDPRGGGDTQYF.

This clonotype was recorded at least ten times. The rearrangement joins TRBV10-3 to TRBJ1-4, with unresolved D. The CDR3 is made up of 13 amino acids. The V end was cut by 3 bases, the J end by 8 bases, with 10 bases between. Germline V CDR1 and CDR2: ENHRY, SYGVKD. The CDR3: CAISDLELEKLFF. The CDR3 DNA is TGTGCCATCAGTGACCTAGAACTCGAAAAACTGTTTTTT.

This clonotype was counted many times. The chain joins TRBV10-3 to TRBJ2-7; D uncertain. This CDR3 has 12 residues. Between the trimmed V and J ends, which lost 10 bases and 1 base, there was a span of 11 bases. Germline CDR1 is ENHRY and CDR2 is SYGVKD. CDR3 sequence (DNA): TGTGCCACCCAGATGGGGTCCTACGAGCAGTACTTC. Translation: CATQMGSYEQYF.

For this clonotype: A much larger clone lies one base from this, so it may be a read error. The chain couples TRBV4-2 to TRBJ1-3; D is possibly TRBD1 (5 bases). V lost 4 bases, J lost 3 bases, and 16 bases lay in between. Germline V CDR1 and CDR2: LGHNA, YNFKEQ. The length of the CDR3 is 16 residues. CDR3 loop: CASSRDVLGGGNTIYF. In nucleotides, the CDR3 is TGTGCCAGCAGCCGAGATGTATTGGGGGGTGGAAACACCATATATTTT.

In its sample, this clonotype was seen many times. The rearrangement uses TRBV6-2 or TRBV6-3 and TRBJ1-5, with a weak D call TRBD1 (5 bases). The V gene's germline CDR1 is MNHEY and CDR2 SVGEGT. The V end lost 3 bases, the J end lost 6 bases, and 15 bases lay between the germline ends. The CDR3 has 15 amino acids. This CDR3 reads CASSYGGEPSQPQHF. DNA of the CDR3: TGTGCCAGCAGTTATGGGGGGGAGCCCAGTCAGCCCCAGCATTTT.

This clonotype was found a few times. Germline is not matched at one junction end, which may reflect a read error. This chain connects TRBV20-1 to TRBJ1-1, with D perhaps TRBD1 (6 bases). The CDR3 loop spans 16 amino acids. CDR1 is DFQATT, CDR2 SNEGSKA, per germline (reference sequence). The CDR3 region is CCAREVWGGKDTEAFF. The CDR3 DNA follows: TGCTGTGCTAGAGAGGTCTGGGGGGGCAAGGACACTGAAGCTTTCTTT.